Included here is one T cell receptor (beta chain) sequence, with context. CDR3 length equals 16 residues. The germline V gene encodes CDR1 SGDLS and CDR2 YYNGEE. The germline V and J ends were trimmed by 3 bases and 4 bases, with 19 bases remaining between them. Assay: immunoSEQ multiplex PCR; the TCRdb copy retains only in-frame clones and omits some. The data show fewer than 110,000 clones, around 82% seen once. The data stem from a study of blood T cell repertoires in COVID-19. The overall study: PBMCs, B-cell-depleted T cells, or T cells were the source of the cDNA or gDNA that made up the material.

The clonotype comes from a human donor in a cohort sampled during active or convalescent COVID-19. V gene TRBV9 combines with J gene TRBJ1-2; tentatively, D is TRBD1 (6 bases). Specimen: peripheral blood. CDR3 region: CASSDPRGGRGYGYTF. The CDR3 region has the DNA TGTGCCAGCAGCGACCCGAGGGGGGGGCGAGGCTATGGCTACACCTTC.